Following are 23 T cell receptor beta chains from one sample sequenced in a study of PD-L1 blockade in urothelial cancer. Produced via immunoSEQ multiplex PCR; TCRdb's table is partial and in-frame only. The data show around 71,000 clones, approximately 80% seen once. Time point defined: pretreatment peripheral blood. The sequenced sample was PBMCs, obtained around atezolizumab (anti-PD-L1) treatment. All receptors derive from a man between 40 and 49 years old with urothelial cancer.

The CDR3 here is CASSLRRLAGSLTEQYF. The CDR3 DNA reads as TGTGCCAGCAGTCTCAGACGACTAGCGGGATCGTTGACCGAGCAGTACTTC. The gene calls are TRBV27 and TRBJ2-7, with 11 bases that match TRBD2. CDR3 size: 17 residues. The V segment lost 5 bases and the J segment 6 bases; nucleotides outside the gene matches: 15. CDR1 is MNHEY, CDR2 SMNVEV, per germline (reference sequence).

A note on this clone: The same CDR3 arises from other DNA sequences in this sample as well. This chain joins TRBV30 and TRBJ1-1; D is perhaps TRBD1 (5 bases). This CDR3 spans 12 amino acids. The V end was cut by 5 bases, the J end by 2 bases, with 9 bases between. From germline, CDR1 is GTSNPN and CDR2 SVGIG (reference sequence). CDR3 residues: CAWGTGNTEAFF. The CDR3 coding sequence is TGTGCCTGGGGTACAGGTAACACTGAAGCTTTCTTT. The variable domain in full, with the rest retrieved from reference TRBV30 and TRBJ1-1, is SQTIHQWPATLVQPVGSPLSLECTVEGTSNPNLYWYRQAAGRGLQLLFYSVGIGQISSEVPQNLSASRPQDRQFILSSKKLLLSDSGFYLCAWGTGNTEAFFGQGTRLTVV.

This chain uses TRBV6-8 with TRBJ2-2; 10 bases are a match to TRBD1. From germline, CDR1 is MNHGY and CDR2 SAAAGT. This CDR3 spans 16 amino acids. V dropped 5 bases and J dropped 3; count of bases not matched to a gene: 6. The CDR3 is CASSHHGTGDTGELFF. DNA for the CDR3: TGTGCCAGCAGTCACCACGGGACAGGGGACACCGGGGAGCTGTTTTTT.

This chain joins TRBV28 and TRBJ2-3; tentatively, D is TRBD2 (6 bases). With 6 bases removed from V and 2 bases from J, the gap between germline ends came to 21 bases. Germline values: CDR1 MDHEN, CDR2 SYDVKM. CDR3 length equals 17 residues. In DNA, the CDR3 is TGTGCCAGCAGCCCTATCCGTCTAGCGAAACACACAGATACGCAGTATTTT. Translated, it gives CASSPIRLAKHTDTQYF. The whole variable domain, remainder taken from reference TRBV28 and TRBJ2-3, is DVKVTQSSRYLVKRTGEKVFLECVQDMDHENMFWYRQDPGLGLRLIYFSYDVKMKEKGDIPEGYSVSREKKERFSLILESASTNQTSMYLCASSPIRLAKHTDTQYFGPGTRLTVL.

The CDR3 coding sequence is TGCAGCGCTCGACCCACAGGGGCCGGGGCCAACGTCCTGACTTTC. Translation gives CSARPTGAGANVLTF. The chain uses TRBV29-1 and TRBJ2-6; TRBD1 aligns across 7 bases. This CDR3 has 15 residues. V shed 7 bases, J shed 4 bases, and the junction held 10 bases outside the gene matches. Germline CDR1 SQVTM, CDR2 ANQGSEA.

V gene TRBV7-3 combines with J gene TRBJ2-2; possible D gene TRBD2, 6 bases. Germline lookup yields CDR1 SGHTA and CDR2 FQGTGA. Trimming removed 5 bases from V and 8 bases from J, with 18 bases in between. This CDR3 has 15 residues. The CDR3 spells CASSPVLARDGELFF. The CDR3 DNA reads TGTGCCAGCAGCCCCGTTCTAGCGAGGGATGGGGAGCTGTTTTTT.

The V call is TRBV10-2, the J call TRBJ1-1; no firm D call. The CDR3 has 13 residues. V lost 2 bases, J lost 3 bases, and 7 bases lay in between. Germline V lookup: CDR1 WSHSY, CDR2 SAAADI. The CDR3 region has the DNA TGCGCCAGCAGTGAGGTGTTAGACACTGAAGCTTTCTTT. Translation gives CASSEVLDTEAFF.

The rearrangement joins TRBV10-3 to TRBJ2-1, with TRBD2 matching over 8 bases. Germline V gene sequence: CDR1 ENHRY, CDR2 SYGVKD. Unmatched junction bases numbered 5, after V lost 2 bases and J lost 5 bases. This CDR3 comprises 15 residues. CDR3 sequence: CAISEGAGGDNEQFF. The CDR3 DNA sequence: TGTGCCATCAGTGAGGGGGCCGGGGGGGACAATGAGCAGTTCTTC.

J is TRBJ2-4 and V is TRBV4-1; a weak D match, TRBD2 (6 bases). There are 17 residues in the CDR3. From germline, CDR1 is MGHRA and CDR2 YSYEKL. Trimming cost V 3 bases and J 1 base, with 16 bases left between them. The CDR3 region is CASSQGTSRGAKNIQYF. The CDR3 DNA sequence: TGCGCCAGCAGCCAGGGGACTTCTCGGGGGGCCAAAAACATTCAGTACTTC.

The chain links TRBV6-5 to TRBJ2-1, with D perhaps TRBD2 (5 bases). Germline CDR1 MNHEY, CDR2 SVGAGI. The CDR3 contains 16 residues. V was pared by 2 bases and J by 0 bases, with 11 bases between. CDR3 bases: TGTGCCAGCAGTTACGAGGCGGGCGTCTCCTACAATGAGCAGTTCTTC. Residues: CASSYEAGVSYNEQFF.

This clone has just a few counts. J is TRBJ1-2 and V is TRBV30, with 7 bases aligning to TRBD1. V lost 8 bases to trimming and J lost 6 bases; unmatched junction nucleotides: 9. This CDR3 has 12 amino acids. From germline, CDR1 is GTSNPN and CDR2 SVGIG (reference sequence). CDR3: CAQEGQRNGYTF. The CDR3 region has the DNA TGTGCCCAAGAGGGACAGCGTAATGGCTACACCTTC. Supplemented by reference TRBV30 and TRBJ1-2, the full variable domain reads SQTIHQWPATLVQPVGSPLSLECTVEGTSNPNLYWYRQAAGRGLQLLFYSVGIGQISSEVPQNLSASRPQDRQFILSSKKLLLSDSGFYLCAQEGQRNGYTFGSGTRLTVV.

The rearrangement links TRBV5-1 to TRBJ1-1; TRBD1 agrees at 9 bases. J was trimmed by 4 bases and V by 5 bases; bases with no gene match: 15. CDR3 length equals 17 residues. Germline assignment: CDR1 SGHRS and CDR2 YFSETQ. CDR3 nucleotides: TGCGCCAGCAGGAAACGGGACAGGGTATCTGTCGGCACTGAAGCTTTCTTT. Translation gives CASRKRDRVSVGTEAFF.

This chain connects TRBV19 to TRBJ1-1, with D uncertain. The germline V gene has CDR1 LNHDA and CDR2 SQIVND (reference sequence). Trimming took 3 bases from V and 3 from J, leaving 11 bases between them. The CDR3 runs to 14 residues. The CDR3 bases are TGTGCCAGTAGTATCGGGGTAGGAGACACTGAAGCTTTCTTT. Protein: CASSIGVGDTEAFF.

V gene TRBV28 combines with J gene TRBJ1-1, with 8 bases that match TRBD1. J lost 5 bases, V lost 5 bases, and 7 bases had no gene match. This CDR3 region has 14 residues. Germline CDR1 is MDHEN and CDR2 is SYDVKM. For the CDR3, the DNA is TGTGCCAGCAGTCGACAGGGGAGGGCGACTGAAGCTTTCTTT. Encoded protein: CASSRQGRATEAFF. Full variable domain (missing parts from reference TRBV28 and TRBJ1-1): DVKVTQSSRYLVKRTGEKVFLECVQDMDHENMFWYRQDPGLGLRLIYFSYDVKMKEKGDIPEGYSVSREKKERFSLILESASTNQTSMYLCASSRQGRATEAFFGQGTRLTVV.

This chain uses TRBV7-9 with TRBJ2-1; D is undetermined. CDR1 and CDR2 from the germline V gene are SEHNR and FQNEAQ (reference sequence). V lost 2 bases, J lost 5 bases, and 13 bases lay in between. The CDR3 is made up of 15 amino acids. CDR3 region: CASSLWRGVHNEQFF. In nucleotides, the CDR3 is TGTGCCAGCAGCTTATGGCGCGGAGTCCACAATGAGCAGTTCTTC. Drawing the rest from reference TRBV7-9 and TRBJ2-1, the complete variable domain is DTGVSQNPRHKITKRGQNVTFRCDPISEHNRLYWYRQTLGQGPEFLTYFQNEAQLEKSRLLSDRFSAERPKGSFSTLEIQRTEQGDSAMYLCASSLWRGVHNEQFFGPGTRLTVL.

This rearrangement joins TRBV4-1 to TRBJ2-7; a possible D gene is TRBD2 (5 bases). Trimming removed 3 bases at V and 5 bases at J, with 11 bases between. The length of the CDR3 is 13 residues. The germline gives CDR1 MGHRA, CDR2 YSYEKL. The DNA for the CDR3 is TGCGCCAGCAGCCAGGGAGTGTTTAACGAGCAGTACTTC. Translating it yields CASSQGVFNEQYF.

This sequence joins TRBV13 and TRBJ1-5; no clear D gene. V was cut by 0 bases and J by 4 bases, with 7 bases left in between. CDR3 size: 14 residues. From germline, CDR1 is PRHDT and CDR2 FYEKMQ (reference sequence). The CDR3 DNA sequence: TGTGCCAGCAGCTTAGGAGGGAGGAATCAGCCCCAGCATTTT. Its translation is CASSLGGRNQPQHF.

The CDR3 DNA sequence: TGTGCCAGCAGACGAGAGCGGGGCGGTACGCAGTATTTT. It codes for CASRRERGGTQYF. This chain uses TRBV27 with TRBJ2-3; 7 bases align to TRBD2. The J segment lost 8 bases and the V segment lost 6 bases, leaving 8 bases of the junction unmatched. Germline loops: CDR1 MNHEY, CDR2 SMNVEV (reference sequence). CDR3 length: 13 amino acids.

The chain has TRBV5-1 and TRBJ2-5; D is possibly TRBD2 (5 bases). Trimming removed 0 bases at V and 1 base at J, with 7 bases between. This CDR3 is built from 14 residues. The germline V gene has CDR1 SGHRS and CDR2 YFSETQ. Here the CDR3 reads CASSLGLAQETQYF. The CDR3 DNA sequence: TGCGCCAGCAGCTTGGGGCTAGCCCAAGAGACCCAGTACTTC.

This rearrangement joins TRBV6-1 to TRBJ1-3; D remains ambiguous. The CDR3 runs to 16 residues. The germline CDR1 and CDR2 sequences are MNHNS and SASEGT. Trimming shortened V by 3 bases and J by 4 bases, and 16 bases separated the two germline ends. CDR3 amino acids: CASSDGPAGSGNTIYF. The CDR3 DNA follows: TGTGCCAGCAGTGATGGCCCGGCGGGGTCAGGAAACACCATATATTTT.

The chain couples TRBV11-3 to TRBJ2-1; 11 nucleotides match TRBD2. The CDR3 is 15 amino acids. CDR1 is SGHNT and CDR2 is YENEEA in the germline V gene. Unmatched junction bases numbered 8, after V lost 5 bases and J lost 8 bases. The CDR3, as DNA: TGTGCCAGCAGCGATAGCGGGAGGGGGATCCATGAGCAGTTCTTC. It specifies CASSDSGRGIHEQFF.

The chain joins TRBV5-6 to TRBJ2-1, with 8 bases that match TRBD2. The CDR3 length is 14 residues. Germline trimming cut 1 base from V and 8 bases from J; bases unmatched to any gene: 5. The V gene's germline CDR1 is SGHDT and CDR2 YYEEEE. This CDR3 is CASSLREGRDEQFF. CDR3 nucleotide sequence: TGTGCCAGCAGCTTGCGGGAGGGCCGGGATGAGCAGTTCTTC.

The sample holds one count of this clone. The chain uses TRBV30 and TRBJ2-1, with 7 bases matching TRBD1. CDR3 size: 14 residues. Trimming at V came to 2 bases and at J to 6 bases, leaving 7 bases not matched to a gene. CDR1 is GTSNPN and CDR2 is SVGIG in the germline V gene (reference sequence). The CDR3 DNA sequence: TGTGCCTGGAGTCCGGGACAGCGAGGCAATGAGCAGTTCTTC. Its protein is CAWSPGQRGNEQFF.